Following are 32 T cell receptor beta chains from one sample sequenced in a study of cytotoxic CD8 clonotypes in ibrutinib-treated CLL. TCRdb's copy holds only in-frame clones and misses some; the assay was immunoSEQ multiplex PCR. The sample has about 49,000 clones; 60% to 80% are singletons. The sequencing here drew on PBMCs, taken after 12 months of ibrutinib treatment. These receptors were collected from a human donor with chronic lymphocytic leukemia.

This clone was detected only once. The chain is built from TRBV4-2 and TRBJ2-7; tentative D call: TRBD2 (5 bases). CDR3 length equals 17 residues. V shed 3 bases and J shed 3 bases, with 21 bases lying between them. Germline V gene lookup returns CDR1 LGHNA and CDR2 YNFKEQ. CDR3 in DNA: TGTGCCAGCAGCCACATCAGTCGGGCAGACCGGGGCTACGAGCAGTACTTC. This sequence encodes CASSHISRADRGYEQYF.

The rearrangement links TRBV5-1 to TRBJ2-1, with 10 bases identical to TRBD1. This CDR3 spans 15 amino acids. Germline V CDR1 and CDR2: SGHRS, YFSETQ. Trimming cost V 4 bases and J 8 bases; bases outside gene matches: 9. The CDR3 nucleotides read TGCGCCAGCAGCCTGCTAGTGGGACAGGGGTATGAGCAGTTCTTC. Amino acids: CASSLLVGQGYEQFF.

V usage is TRBV6-1 and J usage is TRBJ1-2; D is unclear. V was trimmed by 6 bases and J by 4 bases, leaving 15 bases between them. Per germline, CDR1 MNHNS and CDR2 SASEGT. CDR3 length equals 14 residues. In DNA form, the CDR3 reads TGTGCCAGCAGCCTCGAGTGGGTTAGCTATGGCTACACCTTC. This codes for CASSLEWVSYGYTF.

V usage is TRBV9 and J usage is TRBJ2-5, with a possible D match to TRBD1 (6 bases). The CDR3 is 14 residues long. V was pared by 4 bases and J by 2 bases, with 12 bases between. Germline loops: CDR1 SGDLS, CDR2 YYNGEE. The CDR3 protein is CASSLLGTQETQYF. The CDR3 DNA sequence: TGTGCCAGCAGCCTCCTCGGGACACAAGAGACCCAGTACTTC.

V usage is TRBV27 and J usage is TRBJ2-3; no clear D gene. Germline CDR1 reads MNHEY; CDR2 reads SMNVEV (reference sequence). CDR3 length equals 12 residues. The V gene lost 2 bases and the J gene lost 6 bases, with 6 bases spanning the gap. This CDR3 is CASSLERDTQYF. CDR3 nucleotide sequence: TGTGCCAGCAGTTTAGAGAGGGATACGCAGTATTTT.

CDR3 DNA sequence: TGTGCCAGCAGCCAGGCCGGATCTAACTATGGCTACACCTTC. Translated: CASSQAGSNYGYTF. The V gene is TRBV5-6, the J gene TRBJ1-2; D not certain. Germline-derived CDR1 and CDR2 are SGHDT and YYEEEE. This CDR3 is 14 amino acids long. Trimming took off 4 bases at V and 0 bases at J, with 10 bases between the two ends. Looking up the rest from reference TRBV5-6 and TRBJ1-2 gives the full variable domain: DAGVTQSPTHLIKTRGQQVTLRCSPKSGHDTVSWYQQALGQGPQFIFQYYEEEERQRGNFPDRFSGHQFPNYSSELNVNALLLGDSALYLCASSQAGSNYGYTFGSGTRLTVV.

J is TRBJ2-1 and V is TRBV2; 8 nucleotides line up with TRBD1. With V trimmed by 7 bases and J by 3 bases, 14 bases remained unmatched. The CDR3 totals 17 residues. The germline CDR1 and CDR2 sequences are SNHLY and FYNNEI. For the CDR3, the DNA is TGTGCCAGCACCCAGGTAGCGGACAGGGTTTTCTACAATGAGCAGTTCTTC. Residues: CASTQVADRVFYNEQFF.

The rearrangement links TRBV7-8 to TRBJ2-3; TRBD2 matches at 8 bases. Trimming removed 0 bases from V and 2 bases from J; junction bases left unmatched: 1. In germline, CDR1 is SGHVS, CDR2 FQNEAQ. This CDR3 is 15 amino acids long. For the CDR3, the DNA is TGTGCCAGCAGCTTAGCTAGCGGGACCACAGATACGCAGTATTTT. Translation gives CASSLASGTTDTQYF.

The chain links TRBV14 to TRBJ1-2; unclear D gene. Trimming stripped 6 bases from V and 5 bases from J, with 16 bases between. CDR1 is SGHDN, CDR2 FVKESK, per germline. The CDR3 is made up of 14 amino acids. The DNA of the CDR3 is TGTGCCAGCAGTTCACGGGGAGGGAGATATGGCTACACCTTC. Translation gives CASSSRGGRYGYTF.

This chain joins TRBV11-2 and TRBJ1-2, with D uncertain. The CDR3 consists of 16 residues. Germline CDR1 SGHAT, CDR2 FQNNGV. V gave up 3 bases and J gave up 2 bases, with 16 bases separating them. The CDR3 coding sequence is TGTGCCAGCAGCTTGGAAATGTGGGAGAGGAACTATGGCTACACCTTC. Its protein product is CASSLEMWERNYGYTF.

CDR3 protein: CSVEGTGNTGELFF. The CDR3 DNA reads TGCAGCGTTGAAGGGACGGGGAACACCGGGGAGCTGTTTTTT. The chain couples TRBV29-1 to TRBJ2-2; D remains unclear. The CDR3 extends over 14 amino acids. Trimming shortened V by 1 base and J by 1 base, and 7 bases separated the two germline ends. The V gene's germline CDR1 is SQVTM and CDR2 ANQGSEA.

This chain links TRBV5-1 with TRBJ2-3, with D possibly TRBD1 on 6 matching bases. Trimming took off 4 bases at V and 2 bases at J, with 14 bases between the two ends. From germline, CDR1 is SGHRS and CDR2 YFSETQ. The CDR3 length is 15 residues. This CDR3 is CASSVQGLVTDTQYF. CDR3 DNA: TGCGCCAGCAGCGTACAGGGTCTCGTCACAGATACGCAGTATTTT. The full variable domain, rest sourced from reference TRBV5-1 and TRBJ2-3, is KAGVTQTPRYLIKTRGQQVTLSCSPISGHRSVSWYQQTPGQGLQFLFEYFSETQRNKGNFPGRFSGRQFSNSRSEMNVSTLELGDSALYLCASSVQGLVTDTQYFGPGTRLTVL.

V is TRBV19 and J is TRBJ1-1; D unresolved. Looked up from germline, CDR1 is LNHDA and CDR2 is SQIVND (reference sequence). The CDR3 contains 13 residues. V was clipped by 3 bases and J by 6 bases, with 11 bases between them. The CDR3 DNA reads as TGTGCCAGTAGTATCAAATCGCATGCTGAAGCTTTCTTT. Amino acids: CASSIKSHAEAFF.

The chain couples TRBV6-4 to TRBJ2-1, with 8 bases aligning to TRBD1. The CDR3 sequence is 15 residues long. V shed 8 bases, J shed 5 bases, and the junction held 11 bases outside the gene matches. Germline V gene data show CDR1 as MRHNA and CDR2 as SNTAGT. CDR3 protein: CASAPARGQDNEQFF. DNA for the CDR3: TGTGCCAGCGCCCCCGCCAGGGGGCAAGACAATGAGCAGTTCTTC.

This clone was seen a few times. The CDR3 bases are TGCGCCAGCAGCCAAGGACAGTTTTCATACACTGAAGCTTTCTTT. It encodes CASSQGQFSYTEAFF. The rearrangement uses TRBV4-1 and TRBJ1-1; tentatively, D is TRBD1 (5 bases). Trimming left V 1 base short and J 3 bases short, with 12 bases between. This CDR3 comprises 15 residues. Germline-derived CDR1 and CDR2 are MGHRA and YSYEKL.

The chain employs TRBV6-5 and TRBJ2-4, with TRBD2 matching over 11 bases. Germline loops: CDR1 MNHEY, CDR2 SVGAGI. The CDR3 is 16 amino acids. The junction had 4 bases not matched to a gene; V was cut back by 4 bases and J by 2 bases. In DNA, the CDR3 is TGTGCCAGCAGTTTGACTAGCGGGGTAACCAAAAACATTCAGTACTTC. Translated: CASSLTSGVTKNIQYF.

V and J are TRBV5-4 and TRBJ1-3; D remains unclear. Per germline, CDR1 SGHNT and CDR2 YYREEE (reference sequence). V shed 4 bases and J shed 0 bases, with 20 bases lying between them. The CDR3 spans 18 residues. This chain's CDR3 is CASSQGRVAFRSGNTIYF. The CDR3 nucleotides are TGTGCCAGCAGCCAAGGCCGGGTCGCGTTTCGCTCTGGAAACACCATATATTTT.

This clone was picked up a small number of times. CDR3 region: CASSQERVGTGNTIYF. DNA for the CDR3: TGTGCCAGCAGCCAAGAAAGGGTGGGAACTGGAAACACCATATATTTT. The chain links TRBV4-2 to TRBJ1-3; no clear D gene. The CDR3 is 16 amino acids. Between the trimmed V and J ends, which lost 0 bases and 2 bases, there was a span of 11 bases. CDR1 and CDR2 from the germline V gene are LGHNA and YNFKEQ.

In this sample, this clone turned up a few times. The chain carries TRBV6-6 and TRBJ2-3, with unresolved D. The CDR3 has 12 residues. The V end was cut by 6 bases, the J end by 5 bases, with 9 bases between. Germline assignment: CDR1 MNHNY and CDR2 SVGAGI (reference sequence). CDR3 bases: TGTGCCAGCAGGCAGGCTGGAGATACGCAGTATTTT. Translating gives CASRQAGDTQYF.

This clone appeared once. J is TRBJ2-1 and V is TRBV9; D tentatively fits TRBD1 or TRBD2 (5 bases each). The CDR3 contains 15 residues. Per germline, CDR1 SGDLS and CDR2 YYNGEE. Trimming shortened V by 3 bases and J by 4 bases, and 14 bases separated the two germline ends. The CDR3: CASSARDPIYNEQFF. The CDR3 DNA is TGTGCCAGCAGCGCAAGGGACCCTATATACAATGAGCAGTTCTTC.

This chain uses TRBV7-2 with TRBJ1-1; the D is unclear. The V end was cut by 1 base, the J end by 0 bases, with 6 bases between. The CDR3 consists of 14 residues. CDR1 is SGHTA and CDR2 is FQGNSA in the germline V gene. This CDR3 reads CASSLGGMNTEAFF. The DNA for the CDR3 is TGTGCCAGCAGCTTAGGGGGAATGAACACTGAAGCTTTCTTT.

This chain links TRBV7-9 with TRBJ2-4; D perhaps matches TRBD1 (6 bases). V was clipped by 2 bases and J by 9 bases, with 11 bases between them. This CDR3 has 13 amino acids. The germline V gene has CDR1 SEHNR and CDR2 FQNEAQ (reference sequence). As DNA, the CDR3 is TGTGCCAGCAGCTTAAGTCAGGGGAGCATTCAGTACTTC. It encodes CASSLSQGSIQYF.

The V and J genes are TRBV30 and TRBJ1-2; D gene ambiguous. The V end was cut by 0 bases, the J end by 8 bases, with 16 bases between. The CDR3 runs 14 residues. Germline V gives CDR1 GTSNPN, CDR2 SVGIG (reference sequence). This CDR3 reads CAWSVRGPSGGYTF. CDR3 DNA: TGTGCCTGGAGTGTTCGCGGGCCGTCGGGCGGCTACACCTTC. Full variable domain (missing parts from reference TRBV30 and TRBJ1-2): SQTIHQWPATLVQPVGSPLSLECTVEGTSNPNLYWYRQAAGRGLQLLFYSVGIGQISSEVPQNLSASRPQDRQFILSSKKLLLSDSGFYLCAWSVRGPSGGYTFGSGTRLTVV.

This chain links TRBV5-1 with TRBJ1-2; D is ambiguous. The germline V and J ends were trimmed by 0 bases and 7 bases, with 13 bases remaining between them. This CDR3 spans 14 amino acids. The germline V gene encodes CDR1 SGHRS and CDR2 YFSETQ. This CDR3 is CASSLAVEAPGYTF. The CDR3 region has the DNA TGCGCCAGCAGCTTGGCCGTGGAGGCTCCTGGCTACACCTTC.

This sequence joins TRBV6-4 and TRBJ2-1, with 7 bases matching TRBD2. From germline, CDR1 is MRHNA and CDR2 SNTAGT. V shed 2 bases and J 2 bases; nucleotides not matched to a gene: 0. The CDR3 covers 14 residues. The CDR3 DNA reads TGTGCCAGCAGTGACGGGACTACCTACAATGAGCAGTTCTTC. Translating gives CASSDGTTYNEQFF.

The chain carries TRBV7-3 and TRBJ2-2; TRBD2 aligns across 11 bases. After removal of 5 bases from V and 1 base from J, the junction contained 12 bases not matched to a gene. Per the germline V gene, CDR1 is SGHTA and CDR2 is FQGTGA. This CDR3 is built from 19 residues. The CDR3 DNA sequence: TGTGCCAGCAGCCGACTCGGGCCTAGCGGGGGGTTGAACACCGGGGAGCTGTTTTTT. Protein: CASSRLGPSGGLNTGELFF.

The V and J genes are TRBV6-1 and TRBJ2-4; possible D gene TRBD2, 5 bases. Trimming took off 2 bases at V and 3 bases at J, with 17 bases between the two ends. This CDR3 spans 17 amino acids. In germline, CDR1 is MNHNS, CDR2 SASEGT. CDR3 residues: CASSENGVSVDKNIQYF. The DNA of the CDR3 is TGTGCCAGCAGTGAAAACGGGGTATCGGTAGACAAAAACATTCAGTACTTC.

The J gene is TRBJ1-4, the V gene TRBV15, with D possibly TRBD1 on 5 matching bases. This CDR3 is built from 17 residues. The germline V and J ends were trimmed by 0 bases and 4 bases, with 15 bases remaining between them. CDR1 is LNHNV, CDR2 YYDKDF, per germline (reference sequence). The CDR3 DNA reads as TGTGCCACCAGCAGAGATAGGACATCTTTTGGTAATGAAAAACTGTTTTTT. It encodes CATSRDRTSFGNEKLFF.

The rearrangement links TRBV5-6 to TRBJ2-5; the match to TRBD1 covers 7 bases. Germline values: CDR1 SGHDT, CDR2 YYEEEE. This CDR3 region has 15 residues. V lost 2 bases to trimming and J lost 1 base; unmatched junction nucleotides: 5. CDR3 DNA: TGTGCCAGCAGCTTAATTAACAGGGGCCAAGAGACCCAGTACTTC. Residues: CASSLINRGQETQYF.

This chain joins TRBV10-3 and TRBJ1-1; D is uncertain. The CDR3 is 14 amino acids. Looked up from germline, CDR1 is ENHRY and CDR2 is SYGVKD. Trimming removed 3 bases from V and 1 base from J, with 9 bases in between. CDR3: CAISDGHSNTEAFF. CDR3 nucleotides: TGTGCCATCAGTGATGGGCACTCGAACACTGAAGCTTTCTTT.

This clone came up a few times. The chain joins TRBV27 to TRBJ1-1; the match to TRBD1 covers 7 bases. Germline V lookup: CDR1 MNHEY, CDR2 SMNVEV (reference sequence). After removal of 5 bases from V and 2 bases from J, the junction contained 8 bases not matched to a gene. The CDR3 loop spans 15 amino acids. For the CDR3, the DNA is TGTGCCAGCAGTATCTCCGGGACAGAAAACACTGAAGCTTTCTTT. Translated, it gives CASSISGTENTEAFF.

The chain couples TRBV7-3 to TRBJ2-3, with D hard to call. The CDR3 loop spans 15 amino acids. Germline V lookup: CDR1 SGHTA, CDR2 FQGTGA. V lost 2 bases and J 1 base, leaving 10 bases between the germline ends. CDR3 amino acids: CASSLSPGRTDTQYF. CDR3 nucleotide sequence: TGTGCCAGCAGCTTATCCCCAGGACGCACAGATACGCAGTATTTT.